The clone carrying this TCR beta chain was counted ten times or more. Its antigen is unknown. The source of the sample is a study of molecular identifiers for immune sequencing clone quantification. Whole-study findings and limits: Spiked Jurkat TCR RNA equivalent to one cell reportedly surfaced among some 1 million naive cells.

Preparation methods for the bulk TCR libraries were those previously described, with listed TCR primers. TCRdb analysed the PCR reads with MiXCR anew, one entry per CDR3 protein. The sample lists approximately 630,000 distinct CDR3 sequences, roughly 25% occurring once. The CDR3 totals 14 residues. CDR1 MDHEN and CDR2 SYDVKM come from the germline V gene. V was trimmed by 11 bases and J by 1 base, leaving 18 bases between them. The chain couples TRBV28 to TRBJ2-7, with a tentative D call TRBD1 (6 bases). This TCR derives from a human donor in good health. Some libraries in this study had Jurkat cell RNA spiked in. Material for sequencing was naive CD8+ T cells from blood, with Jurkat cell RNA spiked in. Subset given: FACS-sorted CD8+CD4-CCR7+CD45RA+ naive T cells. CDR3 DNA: TGTGCCGCGGCTCGGACAGTTCTGTCCTACGAGCAGTACTTC. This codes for CAAARTVLSYEQYF.